This is a list of T cell receptor beta chains from one sample in a study of blood T cell repertoires in COVID-19. Profiled with immunoSEQ multiplex PCR; TCRdb holds only in-frame clones, not every one. The sample has a few hundred thousand clones; 86% are singletons. The sample consisted of peripheral blood. The receptors were gathered from a woman between 45 and 60 years old with acute or convalescent COVID-19. CDR3s include the opening cysteine and the closing phenylalanine or tryptophan. A D gene is named only where the DNA matches it firmly. For some rows the clone size is stated as once, few or many, or as a class when expanded; others skip it.

D gene	V gene	J gene	clone size	CDR3 length	CDR3 DNA	CDR3 protein
TRBD2	TRBV7-3	TRBJ2-3	NA	13	TGTGCCAGCTCGAGCGGGAACACAGATACGCAGTATTTT	CASSSGNTDTQYF
NA	TRBV5-5	TRBJ1-3	once	13	TGTGCCAGCAGCTTCCAGGGTATGAACACCATATATTTT	CASSFQGMNTIYF
TRBD1	TRBV7-8	TRBJ2-7	NA	14	TGTGCCAGCAGCTGGGGGACAGGGAGCTACGAGCAGTACTTC	CASSWGTGSYEQYF
NA	TRBV4-1	TRBJ2-3	NA	19	TGCGCCAGCAGCCCGAGGCAGCGCCTAACCTTTCCTAGCACAGATACGCAGTATTTT	CASSPRQRLTFPSTDTQYF
NA	TRBV7-2	TRBJ2-3	NA	17	TGTGCCAGCAGCTTACCCCAAGTGGGAGGTCATAAAGATACGCAGTATTTT	CASSLPQVGGHKDTQYF
NA	TRBV7-2	TRBJ1-2	NA	11	TGTGCCAGCAGCTTAGGGGGCGGCTACACCTTC	CASSLGGGYTF
NA	TRBV27	TRBJ1-1	few	13	TGTGCCAGCAGTCCAAGGACTAAGACTGAAGCTTTCTTT	CASSPRTKTEAFF
NA	TRBV28	TRBJ1-5	NA	14	TGTGCCAGCAGTTTGAGGACTAGCCGGGAGCCCCAGCATTTT	CASSLRTSREPQHF
NA	TRBV19	TRBJ2-1	NA	15	TGTGCCAGTAGTATTATGGCTAGTTTAGGCAATGAGCAGTTCTTC	CASSIMASLGNEQFF
NA	TRBV7-9	TRBJ1-4	NA	15	TGTGCCAGCAGCCCGGGGGACGGGCCGTGGGAAAAACTGTTTTTT	CASSPGDGPWEKLFF
NA	TRBV7-9	TRBJ1-1	NA	13	TGTGCCAGCAGCTCCCAACAGGGAACTGAAGCTTTCTTT	CASSSQQGTEAFF
NA	TRBV5-1	TRBJ2-7	NA	14	TGCGCCAGCAGCTTGGCCGCCAGCTCCTACGAGCAGTACTTC	CASSLAASSYEQYF
TRBD1	TRBV2	TRBJ2-5	few	15	TGTGCCTCCACTCAGGGGACAGGGGGCTCCGAGACCCAGTACTTC	CASTQGTGGSETQYF
NA	TRBV5-1	TRBJ1-5	few	14	TGCGCCAGCAGCCCCAGTGGGAGGGGGCAGCCCCAGCATTTT	CASSPSGRGQPQHF
TRBD1	TRBV28	TRBJ2-3	NA	15	TGTGCCAGCAGCGCCGGGACAGGGAACACAGATACGCAGTATTTT	CASSAGTGNTDTQYF
TRBD1	TRBV24-1	TRBJ1-2	NA	16	TGTGCCACCAGTGAAAAAACCGGGACAGTTAACTATGGCTACACCTTC	CATSEKTGTVNYGYTF
NA	TRBV5-1	TRBJ2-7	NA	14	TGCGCCAGCAGCAGCGTGGACAGCTCCTACGAGCAGTACTTC	CASSSVDSSYEQYF
TRBD1	TRBV19	TRBJ1-5	NA	16	TGTGCCAGTAGTTTCGACCGGGACAGGGGACATCAGCCCCAGCATTTT	CASSFDRDRGHQPQHF
TRBD1	TRBV3-1/TRBV3-2	TRBJ1-1	NA	14	TGTGCCAGCAGCCAAGGAGGGGGCGCGACTGAAGCTTTCTTT	CASSQGGGATEAFF
TRBD2	TRBV5-4	TRBJ2-5	NA	16	TGTGCCAGCAGCTCCCGATCAACGGGACTACAAGAGACCCAGTACTTC	CASSSRSTGLQETQYF
TRBD1	TRBV2	TRBJ1-2	NA	15	TGTGCCAGCGGAAAACCCTCAGGGGGAAGGAGTGGCTACACCTTC	CASGKPSGGRSGYTF
TRBD1	TRBV3-1/TRBV3-2	TRBJ1-1	NA	13	TGTGCCAGCAGTCGGGACAGGGACCCTGAAGCTTTCTTT	CASSRDRDPEAFF
TRBD1	TRBV7-2	TRBJ1-1	few	16	TGTGCCAGCAGCTTTTTGAGTGACAGGGTAGGTGGTGAAGCTTTCTTT	CASSFLSDRVGGEAFF
NA	TRBV3-1/TRBV3-2	TRBJ1-1	NA	14	TGTGCCAGCAGCCTCGCCAGTGGAGGCACTGAAGCTTTCTTT	CASSLASGGTEAFF
NA	TRBV7-2	TRBJ1-2	NA	12	TGTGCCAGCAGCTTAAGGGGCTATGGCTACACCTTC	CASSLRGYGYTF
NA	TRBV7-8	TRBJ2-1	NA	14	TGTGCCAGCAGCTCCGTTAGTATAGAGAATGAGCAGTTCTTC	CASSSVSIENEQFF
NA	TRBV2	TRBJ1-1	NA	15	TGTGCCAGCAGTGGGGGAGGGGCTTCGAACACTGAAGCTTTCTTT	CASSGGGASNTEAFF
TRBD1	TRBV5-1	TRBJ1-1	NA	16	TGCGCCAGCAGCAGAACGGGACAGGGGAGGAACACTGAAGCTTTCTTT	CASSRTGQGRNTEAFF
TRBD1	TRBV4-1	TRBJ1-2	NA	15	TGCGCCAGCAGCCAAGAGGGGACAGATCTCTATGGCTACACCTTC	CASSQEGTDLYGYTF
TRBD2	TRBV7-3	TRBJ2-7	NA	17	TGTGCCAGCAGCTTACCTAGCGGGAGGCCTAGCTCCTACGAGCAGTACTTC	CASSLPSGRPSSYEQYF
NA	TRBV3-1/TRBV3-2	TRBJ2-1	NA	12	TGTGCCAGCAGCCAATCGAAGCGGGAGCAGTTCTTC	CASSQSKREQFF
NA	TRBV18	TRBJ1-4	NA	13	TGTGCCAGCTCACCGGGAGAACATGAAAAACTGTTTTTT	CASSPGEHEKLFF
TRBD2	TRBV11-2	TRBJ2-5	NA	17	TGTGCCAGCAGCCCACACCCTCTAGCGGGAGTAACGGAGACCCAGTACTTC	CASSPHPLAGVTETQYF
NA	TRBV27	TRBJ2-3	NA	14	TGTGCCAGCAGTTTGGGGGAGGGGGCAGATACGCAGTATTTT	CASSLGEGADTQYF
TRBD1	TRBV5-1	TRBJ1-2	NA	13	TGCGCCAGCAGCATTGGACAGGCGTATGGCTACACCTTC	CASSIGQAYGYTF
NA	TRBV4-2	TRBJ2-2	NA	17	TGTGCCAGCAGCCAAGAATCGTCTGCGGCGAACACCGGGGAGCTGTTTTTT	CASSQESSAANTGELFF
TRBD2	TRBV4-3	TRBJ2-7	NA	15	TGCGCCAGCAGCCAAGCGGCAGCGGGAGAAAACGAGCAGTACTTC	CASSQAAAGENEQYF
NA	TRBV18	TRBJ2-1	NA	11	TGTGCCAGCTCACACGACAGGGAGCAGTTCTTC	CASSHDREQFF
TRBD1	TRBV14	TRBJ2-2	NA	18	TGTGCCAGCAGCCAAGATAAACGGGACAGCCCGAACACCGGGGAGCTGTTTTTT	CASSQDKRDSPNTGELFF
TRBD2	TRBV7-9	TRBJ2-5	NA	16	TGTGCCAGCAGCCCCGGACTAGGAGGGGTATCAGAGACCCAGTACTTC	CASSPGLGGVSETQYF
NA	TRBV2	TRBJ2-1	NA	16	TGTGCCAGCAGTGTACAGCCGACGAGCTCCTACAATGAGCAGTTCTTC	CASSVQPTSSYNEQFF
TRBD1	TRBV7-9	TRBJ1-2	NA	12	TGTGCCAGCAGCTTAGCGTGGGACAGCAAACACTTC	CASSLAWDSKHF
NA	TRBV5-4	TRBJ2-7	NA	14	TGTGCCAGCAGCTTGCGAACGGGTCGGGACGAGCAGTACTTC	CASSLRTGRDEQYF
NA	TRBV12-3/TRBV12-4	TRBJ2-7	NA	12	TGTGCCAGCACCCTGACAGGCTACGAGCAGTACTTC	CASTLTGYEQYF
NA	TRBV18	TRBJ1-5	NA	15	TGTGCCAGCTCACCTGGGGGGGGGAGCAATCAGCCCCAGCATTTT	CASSPGGGSNQPQHF